The 5 T cell receptor beta chains below were found in one sample sequenced in a study of T-cell reconstitution after alpha-beta-depleted transplantation in children (dated by TCRdb to about 2016). Library preparation employed PCR. Reads for this sample came from an Illumina HiSeq 2500. Molecular barcoding was employed in the preparation of TCR libraries, with unique molecular identifiers being used to normalize TCRbeta repertoire quantification. TCRdb reprocessing: public reads trimmed at Q25 with fastp, clones called with MiXCR, in-frame beta chains kept. Each CDR3 protein gets just one entry, which takes the most common genes and DNA from the rows behind it. This sample is represented by 230,000 or so distinct CDR3 sequences; around 12% of them were singletons. The ten largest account for roughly 2.6% of the sample. The sample here was PBMCs from the stem cell graft donor, taken from the stem cell graft. The receptors originated from a human donor who donated a stem cell graft to a child with acute lymphoblastic leukemia.

This clonotype was counted at least ten times. The chain carries TRBV7-9 and TRBJ2-6; possibly TRBD1 for D (6 bases). This CDR3 spans 17 amino acids. The V end was cut by 2 bases, the J end by 7 bases, with 18 bases between. CDR1 is SEHNR, CDR2 FQNEAQ, per germline (reference sequence). The CDR3 here is CASSLNHRTGIANVLTF. The CDR3 DNA reads as TGTGCCAGCAGCTTAAATCACCGTACAGGGATCGCCAACGTCCTGACTTTC.

The chain joins TRBV23-1 to TRBJ2-7; D remains unclear. TRBV23-1 is designated an ORF whose function remains uncertain. The CDR3 contains 13 residues. V dropped 5 bases and J dropped 6 bases, with 14 bases sitting between them. CDR3 sequence: CASSYLTVCEQYF. The CDR3 region has the DNA TGCGCCAGCAGTTACTTAACGGTTTGCGAGCAGTACTTC.

The chain joins TRBV5-4 to TRBJ2-7; tentative D call: TRBD2 (5 bases). CDR3 size: 13 residues. The germline CDR1 and CDR2 sequences are SGHNT and YYREEE (reference sequence). Trimming left V 4 bases short and J 6 bases short, with 14 bases between. The CDR3 DNA sequence: TGTGCCAGCAGCCACGGGATACCCGGCGAGCAGTACTTC. It is translated as CASSHGIPGEQYF.

This clonotype was recorded only once. The junction does not match germline at one end; this may be a read error. The J gene is TRBJ1-5, the V gene TRBV7-8, with a possible D match to TRBD1 (5 bases). Germline CDR1 reads SGHVS; CDR2 reads FQNEAQ. This CDR3 has 16 residues. CDR3 sequence (DNA): TGTGACAGCAGCTTAGAAGGGTGGACAAGCAATCAGCCCCAGCATTTT. Translating it yields CDSSLEGWTSNQPQHF.

This clonotype was seen at least ten times. This sequence joins TRBV5-6 and TRBJ1-5; TRBD1 is a possible D gene (5 bases). The CDR3 contains 16 residues. Germline V CDR1 and CDR2: SGHDT, YYEEEE. V was trimmed by 1 base and J by 4 bases, leaving 15 bases between them. The CDR3 nucleotides are TGTGCCAGCAGCTTGAATGCGGGGGATCCTAATCAGCCCCAGCATTTT. This sequence encodes CASSLNAGDPNQPQHF.